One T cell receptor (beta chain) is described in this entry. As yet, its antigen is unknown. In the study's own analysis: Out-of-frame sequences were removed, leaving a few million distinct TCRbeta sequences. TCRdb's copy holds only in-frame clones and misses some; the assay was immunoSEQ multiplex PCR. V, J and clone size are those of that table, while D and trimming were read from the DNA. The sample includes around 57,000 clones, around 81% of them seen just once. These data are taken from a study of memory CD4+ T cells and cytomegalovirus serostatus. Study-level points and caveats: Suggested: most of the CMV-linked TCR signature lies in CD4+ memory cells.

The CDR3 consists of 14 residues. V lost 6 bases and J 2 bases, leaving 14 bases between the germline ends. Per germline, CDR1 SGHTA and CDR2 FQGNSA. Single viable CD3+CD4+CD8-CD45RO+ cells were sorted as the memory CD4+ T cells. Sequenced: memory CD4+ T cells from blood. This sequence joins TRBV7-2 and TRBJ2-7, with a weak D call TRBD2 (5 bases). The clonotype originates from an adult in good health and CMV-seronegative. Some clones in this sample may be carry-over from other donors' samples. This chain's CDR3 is CASRPGLGPYEQYF. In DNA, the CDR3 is TGTGCCAGCAGACCCGGACTGGGCCCCTACGAGCAGTACTTC. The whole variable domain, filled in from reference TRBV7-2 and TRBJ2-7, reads GAGVSQSPSNKVTEKGKDVELRCDPISGHTALYWYRQSLGQGLEFLIYFQGNSAPDKSGLPSDRFSAERTGGSVSTLTIQRTQQEDSAVYLCASRPGLGPYEQYFGPGTRLTVT.